Below, one TCR beta chain is given with its context. The antigen is not known. The source of the sample is a study of T cell responses to AZD1222 COVID-19 vaccine. Study at large: Pooled samples include second doses given at about 4 or 12 weeks.

Only in-frame clones appear in the TCRdb table, and some are missing; sequencing was by immunoSEQ multiplex PCR. The table shows about 140,000 clones, with 80% to 95% occurring only once. General study points: Only a handful of people who got AZD1222 tested seropositive at baseline. In a largely white British group with more females than males, clonal diversity was possibly underestimated.

This TCR came from an adult in good health. This sample comprised peripheral blood, obtained on day 0 of AZD1222 vaccination.

Here the CDR3 DNA reads TGTGCCAGCAACCCAGGGAGGGGGAACTATGGCTACACCTTC. It translates to CASNPGRGNYGYTF. The chain links TRBV9 to TRBJ1-2, with D perhaps TRBD1 (6 bases). There are 14 residues in the CDR3. CDR1 is SGDLS and CDR2 is YYNGEE in the germline V gene. The V and J ends lost 6 bases and 2 bases respectively, with 14 bases between them.